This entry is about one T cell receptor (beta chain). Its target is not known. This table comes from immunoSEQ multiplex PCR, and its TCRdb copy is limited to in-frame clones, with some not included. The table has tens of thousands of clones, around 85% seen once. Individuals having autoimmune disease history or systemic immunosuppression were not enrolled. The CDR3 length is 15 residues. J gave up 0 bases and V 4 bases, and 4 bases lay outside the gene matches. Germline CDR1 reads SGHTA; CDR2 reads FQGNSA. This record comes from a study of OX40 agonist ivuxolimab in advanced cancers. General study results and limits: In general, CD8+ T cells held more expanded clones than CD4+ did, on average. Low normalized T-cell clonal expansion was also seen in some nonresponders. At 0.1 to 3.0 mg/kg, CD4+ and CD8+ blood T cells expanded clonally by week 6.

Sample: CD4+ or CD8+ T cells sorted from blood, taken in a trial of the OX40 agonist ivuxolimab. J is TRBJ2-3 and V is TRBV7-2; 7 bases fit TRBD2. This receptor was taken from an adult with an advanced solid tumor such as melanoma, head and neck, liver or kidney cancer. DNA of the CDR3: TGTGCCAGCAGCTACCCGGGACTAAGCACAGATACGCAGTATTTT. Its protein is CASSYPGLSTDTQYF.